These T cell receptor beta chains were read from a single sample in a study of blood T cells in healthy people across ages. TCRdb called the 5' RACE reads again in MiXCR, with one record for every CDR3 protein. The sample records hundreds of thousands of distinct CDR3 sequences, around 26% being singletons. Sample: blood. The receptors come from a woman older than 75 in good health. Both conserved end residues are part of each CDR3. Fields, in order: V gene, D gene, J gene, clone size, CDR3 protein, CDR3 DNA. The D gene is left open where the match is weak. Not every row has a clone size; where given, it reads once, few, many or a size class.

V: TRBV5-1
D: NA
J: TRBJ2-3
size: many
CDR3: CASSLLPYAALPTSTDTQYF
DNA: TGCGCCAGCAGCTTGCTCCCTTATGCCGCACTACCCACTAGCACAGATACGCAGTATTTT

V: TRBV20-1
D: NA
J: TRBJ1-1
size: NA
CDR3: CSARKSLSLPEAFF
DNA: TGCAGTGCTAGAAAAAGCCTAAGTCTCCCTGAAGCTTTCTTT

V: TRBV7-2
D: TRBD2
J: TRBJ2-5
size: many
CDR3: CASSLKAGGPWETQYF
DNA: TGTGCCAGCAGCTTAAAAGCGGGGGGGCCTTGGGAGACCCAGTACTTC

V: TRBV7-9
D: TRBD2
J: TRBJ2-3
size: NA
CDR3: CASSSPSGLGRRDTQYF
DNA: TGTGCCAGCAGCTCGCCTAGCGGGCTGGGCCGTAGAGATACGCAGTATTTT

V: TRBV5-1
D: NA
J: TRBJ2-2
size: NA
CDR3: CASSLITGATNTGELFF
DNA: TGCGCCAGCAGCTTGATCACGGGGGCCACGAACACCGGGGAGCTGTTTTTT

V: TRBV20-1
D: TRBD2
J: TRBJ2-7
size: few
CDR3: CSARDLKRGPTGEQYF
DNA: TGCAGTGCTAGAGATCTGAAGCGGGGACCGACTGGTGAGCAGTACTTC

V: TRBV20-1
D: NA
J: TRBJ2-3
size: many
CDR3: CSAPGGSTGLRDTQYF
DNA: TGCAGTGCCCCGGGCGGCTCCACAGGCCTACGAGATACGCAGTATTTT

V: TRBV2
D: NA
J: TRBJ2-1
size: many
CDR3: CASSDSSPIYNEQFF
DNA: TGTGCCAGCAGTGACTCCAGCCCCATCTACAATGAGCAGTTCTTC

V: TRBV27
D: NA
J: TRBJ2-1
size: few
CDR3: CASNSIGGFEQFF
DNA: TGTGCCAGCAACTCCATTGGCGGATTTGAGCAGTTCTTC

V: TRBV7-9
D: NA
J: TRBJ2-5
size: many
CDR3: CASSTPTGGGQETQYF
DNA: TGTGCCAGCAGCACCCCGACAGGCGGGGGCCAAGAGACCCAGTACTTC